The sequence of this TCR beta chain was determined in a study of blood T cell repertoires in COVID-19. This clone has a handful of counts. Sequencing was performed with immunoSEQ multiplex PCR; in TCRdb, only in-frame clones are kept and a portion is missing. The repertoire includes about 270,000 clones, less than 90% of them detected once, and about 3% sits in the top ten. This receptor was taken from a woman aged 50 to 60 who had recovered from COVID-19. Sequencing was carried out using PBMCs or T cells enriched from blood (not recorded which).

CDR3 protein: CASRIQDGYTF. The CDR3 DNA sequence: TGTGCCAGCAGGATACAAGATGGCTACACCTTC. J is TRBJ1-2 and V is TRBV6-4; D uncertain. The V end was cut by 6 bases, the J end by 6 bases, with 8 bases between. Germline CDR1 reads MRHNA; CDR2 reads SNTAGT. The CDR3 totals 11 residues.